This entry features one T cell receptor beta chain sequence. Its antigen is still unknown. Vbeta (60) and Jbeta (13) primers were used in the PCR. The repertoire was sequenced with immunoSEQ multiplex PCR; TCRdb's copy has only in-frame clones and lacks some. The data hold roughly 140,000 clones, with about 82% observed a single time. Germline V gene sequence: CDR1 LNHNV, CDR2 YYDKDF (reference sequence). The CDR3 runs to 14 residues. The J segment lost 11 bases and the V segment lost 0 bases, leaving 9 bases of the junction unmatched. Unrecorded immune exposures were likely, despite nominal health at sampling. These data come from a study of cytomegalovirus exposure and HLA in healthy donors. Study findings and constraints: Earlier analysis yielded a pattern in which most TCR beta V segments were productive about 90% or about 30% of the time. Most of the CMV-associated TCR beta chains (in a later analysis) appeared to be HLA-restricted. In a later analysis, TCR beta V- and J-gene trimming showed a link to a missense DCLRE1C variant.

The sequenced material came from PBMCs. This clonotype originated in a middle-aged woman in good health and CMV-seropositive. V and J are TRBV15 and TRBJ2-5, with 7 bases that match TRBD2. CDR3 in amino acids: CATSREAGSNEQYF. CDR3 DNA: TGTGCCACCAGCAGAGAAGCGGGGTCGAATGAGCAGTACTTC.